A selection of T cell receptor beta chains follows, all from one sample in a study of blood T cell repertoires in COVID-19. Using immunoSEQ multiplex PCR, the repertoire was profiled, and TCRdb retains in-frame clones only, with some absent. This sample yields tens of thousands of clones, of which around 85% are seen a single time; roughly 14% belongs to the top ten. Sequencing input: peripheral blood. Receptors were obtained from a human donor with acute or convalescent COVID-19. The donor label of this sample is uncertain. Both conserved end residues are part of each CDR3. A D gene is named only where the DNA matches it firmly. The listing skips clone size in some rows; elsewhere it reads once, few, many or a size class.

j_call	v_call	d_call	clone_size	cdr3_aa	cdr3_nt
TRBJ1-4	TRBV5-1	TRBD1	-	CASSLVGQGYEKLFF	TGCGCCAGCAGCCTGGTCGGACAGGGCTATGAAAAACTGTTTTTT
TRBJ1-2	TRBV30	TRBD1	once	CASRTGGGISYGYTF	TGTGCCTCCAGGACAGGGGGCGGAATAAGCTATGGCTACACCTTC
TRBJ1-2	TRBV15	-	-	CATSRGRGSFGYTF	TGTGCCACCAGCAGAGGGCGGGGATCCTTTGGCTACACCTTC
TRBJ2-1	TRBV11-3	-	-	CASSLDRDISVF	TGTGCCAGCAGCTTAGATCGGGACATAAGCGTCTTC
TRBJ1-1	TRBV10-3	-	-	CAISDHRDTEAFF	TGTGCCATCAGCGATCACAGAGACACTGAAGCTTTCTTT
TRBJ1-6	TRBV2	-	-	CASTDQGTLNNSPLHF	TGTGCCAGCACCGACCAGGGCACCCTTAATAATTCACCCCTCCACTTT
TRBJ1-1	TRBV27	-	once	CASSRSLVNTEAFF	TGTGCCAGCAGTCGGTCACTAGTGAACACTGAAGCTTTCTTT
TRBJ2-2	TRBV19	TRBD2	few	CASSGLAGAVGGELFF	TGTGCCAGTAGTGGACTAGCGGGGGCCGTCGGCGGGGAGCTGTTTTTT
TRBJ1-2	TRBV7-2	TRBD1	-	CASDATGGSDGYTF	TGTGCCAGCGATGCAACAGGGGGCTCAGATGGCTACACCTTC
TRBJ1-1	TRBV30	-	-	CAWGEGGWNTEAFF	TGTGCCTGGGGTGAGGGGGGGTGGAACACTGAAGCTTTCTTT
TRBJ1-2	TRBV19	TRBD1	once	CATRGDRAYGYTF	TGTGCCACCAGAGGGGACAGGGCATATGGCTACACCTTC
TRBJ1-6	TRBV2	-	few	CASITGQSHNSPLHF	TGTGCCAGCATTACCGGACAGTCGCATAATTCACCCCTCCACTTT
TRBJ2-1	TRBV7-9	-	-	CASSQWGDEQFF	TGTGCCAGCAGCCAGTGGGGGGATGAGCAGTTCTTC
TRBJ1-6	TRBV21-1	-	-	CASSKKRGRNSPLHF	TGTGCCAGCAGCAAAAAAAGGGGTCGGAATTCACCCCTCCACTTT
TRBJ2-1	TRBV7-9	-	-	CASSLPIRDTYNEQFF	TGTGCCAGCAGCTTACCCATCCGGGACACCTACAATGAGCAGTTCTTC
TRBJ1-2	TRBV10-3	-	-	CAISESMGGSYGYTF	TGTGCCATCAGTGAGTCGATGGGGGGGTCTTATGGCTACACCTTC
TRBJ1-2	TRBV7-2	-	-	CASAPPRVEKGYTF	TGTGCCAGCGCTCCCCCCCGGGTTGAGAAGGGCTACACCTTC
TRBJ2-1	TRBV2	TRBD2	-	CASRPPGLVYNEQFF	TGTGCCAGCCGACCTCCGGGACTAGTATACAATGAGCAGTTCTTC
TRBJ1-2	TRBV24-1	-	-	CATSDPQGNYGYTF	TGTGCCACCAGTGATCCTCAGGGTAACTATGGCTACACCTTC
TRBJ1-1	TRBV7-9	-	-	CASSLILNTEAFF	TGTGCCAGCAGCTTAATATTGAACACTGAAGCTTTCTTT
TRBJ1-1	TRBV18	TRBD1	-	CASSPQGEWTEAFF	TGTGCCAGCTCACCGCAGGGGGAATGGACTGAAGCTTTCTTT
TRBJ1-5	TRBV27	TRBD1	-	CASSTRTGFQPQHF	TGTGCCAGCAGTACCAGGACAGGGTTTCAGCCCCAGCATTTT
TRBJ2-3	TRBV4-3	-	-	CASSQGTASTDTQYF	TGCGCCAGCAGCCAAGGGACAGCTAGCACAGATACGCAGTATTTT
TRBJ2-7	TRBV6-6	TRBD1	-	CASRKPGTGGGEQYF	TGTGCCAGCAGAAAACCCGGGACAGGGGGGGGCGAGCAGTACTTC
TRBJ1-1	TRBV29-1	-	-	CSVEEQGGGTEAFF	TGCAGCGTTGAGGAGCAAGGGGGTGGCACTGAAGCTTTCTTT
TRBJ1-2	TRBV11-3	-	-	CASSHRTDGYTF	TGTGCCAGCAGCCACAGAACGGATGGCTACACCTTC
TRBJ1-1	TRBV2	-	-	CASIGSREYTEAFF	TGTGCCAGCATAGGCTCCAGGGAATACACTGAAGCTTTCTTT
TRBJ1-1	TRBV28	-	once	CASSFLDSEAFF	TGTGCCAGCAGTTTTTTGGACAGTGAAGCTTTCTTT
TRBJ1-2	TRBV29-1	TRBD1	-	CSVGDSDYGYTF	TGCAGCGTTGGGGACAGCGACTATGGCTACACCTTC
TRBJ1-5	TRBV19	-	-	CASSNPRHNQPQHF	TGTGCCAGTAGTAACCCGCGACATAATCAGCCCCAGCATTTT
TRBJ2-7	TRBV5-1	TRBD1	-	CASSVDRGLYEQYF	TGCGCCAGCAGCGTGGACAGGGGGCTCTACGAGCAGTACTTC
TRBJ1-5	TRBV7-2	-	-	CASSRDRPPQPQHF	TGTGCCAGCAGTCGTGACAGGCCCCCCCAGCCCCAGCATTTT
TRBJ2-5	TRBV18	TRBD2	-	CASSPPAGGETQYF	TGTGCCAGCTCACCCCCGGCGGGAGGAGAGACCCAGTACTTC
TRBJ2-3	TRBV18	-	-	CASSRAASTDTQYF	TGTGCCAGCTCCCGAGCGGCTAGCACAGATACGCAGTATTTT
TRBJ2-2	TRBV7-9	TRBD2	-	CASRRGLASTGELFF	TGTGCCAGCAGACGTGGACTAGCGAGCACCGGGGAGCTGTTTTTT
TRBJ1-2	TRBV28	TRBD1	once	CASRPGQGVIYGYTF	TGTGCCAGCAGGCCTGGACAGGGTGTAATCTATGGCTACACCTTC
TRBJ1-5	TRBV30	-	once	CAWADSLNQPQHF	TGTGCCTGGGCGGACAGTCTTAATCAGCCCCAGCATTTT
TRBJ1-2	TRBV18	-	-	CASSPSSTEGYTF	TGTGCCAGCTCCCCAAGTTCGACAGAAGGATACACCTTC
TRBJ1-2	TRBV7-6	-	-	CASSLAEGVNYGYTF	TGTGCCAGCAGCTTAGCGGAAGGGGTTAACTATGGCTACACCTTC
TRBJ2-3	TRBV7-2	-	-	CASSLAGAGDTQYF	TGTGCCAGCAGCTTAGCGGGGGCAGGAGATACGCAGTATTTT
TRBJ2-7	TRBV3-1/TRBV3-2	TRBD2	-	CASSTRGGSPQYEQYF	TGTGCCAGCAGCACCCGCGGCGGGAGTCCTCAGTACGAGCAGTACTTC
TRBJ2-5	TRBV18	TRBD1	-	CASSPPGTGMWQETQYF	TGTGCCAGCTCACCACCCGGGACAGGGATGTGGCAAGAGACCCAGTACTTC
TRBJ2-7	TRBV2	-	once	CASKKWGHLTGTYEQYF	TGTGCCAGCAAGAAGTGGGGACACCTAACCGGTACCTACGAGCAGTACTTC
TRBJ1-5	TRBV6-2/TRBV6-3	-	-	CASSPGLYSNQPQHF	TGTGCCAGCAGTCCGGGACTGTATAGCAATCAGCCCCAGCATTTT
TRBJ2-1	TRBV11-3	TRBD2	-	CASSGTSGTYNEQFF	TGTGCCAGCAGCGGGACTAGCGGGACCTACAATGAGCAGTTCTTC